The rows below give T cell receptor beta chains drawn from one sample of a study of early T cells in non-severe SARS-CoV-2 infection. TCRdb redid the calling of the 5' RACE reads with MiXCR, one entry per CDR3 protein. The sample carries approximately 80,000 distinct CDR3 sequences, 9.5% to 15% recorded once. The sample consisted of whole blood. These receptors were obtained from an adult who was a healthcare worker with PCR-confirmed SARS-CoV-2 infection or an uninfected control (not recorded which). The CDR3 runs from the conserved cysteine through the conserved F or W. A D gene is named only where the DNA matches it firmly. Clone size is shown for a subset of rows, as once, few, many or a class of expanded clone.

many,.,TRBJ1-5,TRBV3-1,CASSQDLVQPQHF,TGTGCCAGCAGCCAAGATCTCGTTCAGCCCCAGCATTTT
few,.,TRBJ2-3,TRBV4-1,CASSQVPGGDTQYF,TGCGCCAGCAGCCAAGTTCCGGGTGGGGATACGCAGTATTTT
.,TRBD2,TRBJ2-5,TRBV18,CASSPGLVETQYF,TGTGCCAGCTCACCGGGACTAGTGGAGACCCAGTACTTC
.,.,TRBJ2-3,TRBV27,CASSLSRLRGDTQYF,TGTGCCAGCAGTTTATCTCGTCTGAGAGGAGATACGCAGTATTTT
.,TRBD1,TRBJ2-2,TRBV3-1,CASSPGTGLGTGELFF,TGTGCCAGCAGCCCCGGGACAGGGTTAGGCACCGGGGAGCTGTTTTTT
.,.,TRBJ2-7,TRBV28,CASSPPGGTYEQYF,TGTGCCAGCAGTCCCCCGGGGGGCACCTACGAGCAGTACTTC
many,.,TRBJ1-5,TRBV30,CAWTRGINQPQHF,TGTGCCTGGACAAGAGGGATCAATCAGCCCCAGCATTTT
many,.,TRBJ1-1,TRBV5-1,CASSWSSTGTEAFF,TGCGCCAGCAGCTGGTCCTCGACAGGCACTGAAGCTTTCTTT
many,.,TRBJ1-5,TRBV7-9,CASSSTLPGNQPQHF,TGTGCCAGCAGCTCAACCCTGCCCGGCAATCAGCCCCAGCATTTT
.,.,TRBJ1-1,TRBV18,CASSPPTVDTEAFF,TGTGCCAGCTCACCACCTACGGTGGACACTGAAGCTTTCTTT
few,TRBD2,TRBJ2-7,TRBV7-9,CVSSMGLAGGSYEQYF,TGTGTCAGCAGCATGGGACTAGCGGGAGGGTCCTACGAGCAGTACTTC
.,TRBD2,TRBJ2-5,TRBV29-1,CSVLGASGILETQYF,TGCAGCGTCTTAGGGGCTAGCGGGATTCTGGAGACCCAGTACTTC
.,.,TRBJ2-2,TRBV29-1,CSALRSSGELFF,TGCAGCGCCCTGAGATCCTCCGGGGAGCTGTTTTTT
.,.,TRBJ2-1,TRBV6-1,CASSVNWSNEQFF,TGTGCCAGCAGTGTTAACTGGAGCAATGAACAGTTCTTC
.,.,TRBJ2-7,TRBV5-1,CASSSDSSYEQYF,TGCGCCAGCAGCTCCGACAGCTCCTACGAGCAGTACTTC
many,.,TRBJ1-5,TRBV19,CAIGGRGLSGNQPQHF,TGTGCCATCGGAGGGCGGGGGCTGAGTGGCAATCAGCCCCAGCATTTT
.,.,TRBJ2-5,TRBV7-9,CASSPLTGIGETQYF,TGTGCCAGCAGCCCCCTTACAGGGATCGGAGAGACCCAGTACTTC
many,.,TRBJ2-2,TRBV7-2,CASRFSGVLSTGELFF,TGTGCCAGCAGGTTTTCCGGGGTCCTGAGCACCGGGGAGCTGTTTTTT
many,.,TRBJ1-1,TRBV29-1,CSAGQDTEAFF,TGCAGCGCTGGCCAGGACACTGAAGCTTTCTTT
few,.,TRBJ1-2,TRBV28,CASSLSAAGVPSGYTF,TGTGCCAGCAGTTTATCCGCCGCGGGGGTTCCCAGTGGCTACACCTTC
many,TRBD1,TRBJ2-3,TRBV20-1,CSLRGRTDTQYF,TGCAGCCTTAGGGGGCGCACAGATACGCAGTATTTT
few,.,TRBJ2-1,TRBV27,CASSSAQGNEQFF,TGTGCCAGCAGTTCGGCCCAGGGGAATGAGCAGTTCTTC
.,TRBD1,TRBJ1-4,TRBV12-3/TRBV12-4,CASSPPLGTGNEKLFF,TGTGCCAGCAGTCCCCCCCTCGGGACAGGAAATGAAAAACTGTTTTTT
.,.,TRBJ2-7,TRBV20-1,CSAEPGYLSRAYEQYF,TGCAGTGCTGAGCCCGGCTATCTATCTCGCGCCTACGAGCAGTACTTC
many,.,TRBJ2-3,TRBV7-8,CASSKPPGLYDTQYF,TGTGCCAGCAGCAAACCTCCGGGACTTTACGATACGCAGTATTTT
many,TRBD2,TRBJ2-7,TRBV28,CASSPSGRMYEQYF,TGTGCCAGCAGTCCTAGCGGGAGAATGTACGAGCAGTACTTC
few,.,TRBJ2-1,TRBV29-1,CSVYSGTSSYNEQFF,TGCAGCGTTTACTCCGGGACCAGCTCCTACAATGAGCAGTTCTTC
.,.,TRBJ2-2,TRBV20-1,CSARGGFGGELFF,TGCAGTGCTAGGGGTGGCTTCGGCGGGGAGCTGTTTTTT
.,.,TRBJ2-5,TRBV7-6,CASSRGVLETQYF,TGTGCCAGCAGCCGAGGGGTCCTGGAGACCCAGTACTTC
.,.,TRBJ2-2,TRBV5-4,CASSFQGQNTGELFF,TGTGCCAGCAGCTTCCAAGGGCAGAACACCGGGGAGCTGTTTTTT
few,TRBD1,TRBJ2-5,TRBV29-1,CSVDRGPQETQYF,TGCAGCGTCGACAGGGGGCCCCAAGAGACCCAGTACTTC
many,.,TRBJ1-3,TRBV6-6,CASSYSSGNTIYF,TGTGCCAGCAGTTACAGCTCTGGAAACACCATATATTTT
.,.,TRBJ2-5,TRBV15,CATSTSYIETQYF,TGTGCCACCAGCACCAGCTACATAGAGACCCAGTACTTC
few,.,TRBJ2-5,TRBV9,CASSQFGLDETQYF,TGTGCCAGCAGCCAATTCGGGTTGGACGAGACCCAGTACTTC
few,.,TRBJ2-2,TRBV5-5,CASSVRQSNTGELFF,TGTGCCAGCAGCGTGCGACAGTCGAACACCGGGGAGCTGTTTTTT
.,.,TRBJ1-2,TRBV20-1,CSNSPGVYYGYTF,TGCAGCAACTCACCGGGGGTTTACTATGGCTACACCTTC
.,TRBD1,TRBJ1-6,TRBV4-1,CASSQVSAPRGNSPLHF,TGCGCCAGCAGCCAAGTCTCGGCCCCCAGGGGGAATTCACCCCTCCACTTT
few,TRBD2,TRBJ2-3,TRBV9,CATSSGRTDTQYF,TGTGCCACCTCTAGCGGGAGAACAGATACGCAGTATTTT
many,.,TRBJ1-2,TRBV5-1,CASSPAWYGIVGDGYTF,TGCGCCAGCAGCCCAGCCTGGTATGGGATAGTCGGAGATGGCTACACCTTC
many,.,TRBJ2-7,TRBV27,CASSSGPYEQYF,TGTGCCAGCAGTTCGGGACCTTACGAGCAGTACTTC
many,TRBD2,TRBJ2-1,TRBV12-3/TRBV12-4,CASLRGGNNEQFF,TGTGCCAGCTTACGCGGGGGGAACAATGAGCAGTTCTTC